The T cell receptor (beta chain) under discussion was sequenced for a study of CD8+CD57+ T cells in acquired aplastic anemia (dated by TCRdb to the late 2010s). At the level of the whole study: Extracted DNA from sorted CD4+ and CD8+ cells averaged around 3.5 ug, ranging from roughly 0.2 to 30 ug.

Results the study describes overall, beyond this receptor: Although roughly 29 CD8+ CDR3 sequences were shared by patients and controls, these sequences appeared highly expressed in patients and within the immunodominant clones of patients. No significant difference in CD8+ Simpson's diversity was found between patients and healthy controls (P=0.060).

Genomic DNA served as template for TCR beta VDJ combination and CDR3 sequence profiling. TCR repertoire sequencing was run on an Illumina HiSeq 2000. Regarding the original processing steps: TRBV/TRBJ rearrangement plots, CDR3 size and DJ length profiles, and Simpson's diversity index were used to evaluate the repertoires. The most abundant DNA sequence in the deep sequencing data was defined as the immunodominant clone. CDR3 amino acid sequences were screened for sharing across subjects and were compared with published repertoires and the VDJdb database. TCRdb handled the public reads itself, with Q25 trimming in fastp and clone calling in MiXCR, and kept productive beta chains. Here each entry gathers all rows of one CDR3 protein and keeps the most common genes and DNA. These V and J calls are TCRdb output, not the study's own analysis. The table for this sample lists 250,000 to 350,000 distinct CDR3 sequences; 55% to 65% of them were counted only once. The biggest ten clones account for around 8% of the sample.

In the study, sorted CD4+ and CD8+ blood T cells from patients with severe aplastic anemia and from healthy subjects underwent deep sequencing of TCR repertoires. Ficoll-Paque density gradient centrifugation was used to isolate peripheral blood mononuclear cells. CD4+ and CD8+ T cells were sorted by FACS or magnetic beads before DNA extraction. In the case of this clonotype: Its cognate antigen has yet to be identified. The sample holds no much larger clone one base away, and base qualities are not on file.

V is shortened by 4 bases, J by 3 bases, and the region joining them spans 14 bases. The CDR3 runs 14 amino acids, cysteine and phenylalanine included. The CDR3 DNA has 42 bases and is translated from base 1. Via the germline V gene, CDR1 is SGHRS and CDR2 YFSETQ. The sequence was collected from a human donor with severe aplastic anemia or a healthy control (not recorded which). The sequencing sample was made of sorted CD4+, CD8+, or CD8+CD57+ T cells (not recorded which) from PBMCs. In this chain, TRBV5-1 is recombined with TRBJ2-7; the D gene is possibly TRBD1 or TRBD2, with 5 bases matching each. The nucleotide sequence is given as TGCGCCAGCAGCCCCGCAGGGAGAAGCTACGAGCAGTACTTC. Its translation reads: CASSPAGRSYEQYF. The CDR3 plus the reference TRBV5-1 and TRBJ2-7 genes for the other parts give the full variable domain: KAGVTQTPRYLIKTRGQQVTLSCSPISGHRSVSWYQQTPGQGLQFLFEYFSETQRNKGNFPGRFSGRQFSNSRSEMNVSTLELGDSALYLCASSPAGRSYEQYFGPGTRLTVT.